One sample yielded the 22 T cell receptor beta chains listed below, sequenced in a study of blood T cell repertoires in COVID-19. TCRdb's copy holds only in-frame clones and misses some; the assay was immunoSEQ multiplex PCR. Among more than 50,000 clones, 90% to 95% were seen once, and the ten largest hold more than 3%. The specimen sequenced was peripheral blood. The receptors were sampled from a human donor in a cohort sampled during active COVID-19.

V is TRBV28 and J is TRBJ1-1; possible D gene TRBD1, 5 bases. Per the germline V gene, CDR1 is MDHEN and CDR2 is SYDVKM. The CDR3 is 13 residues long. Trimming pared 6 bases from V and 10 bases from J, leaving 18 bases between. The CDR3 loop reads CASSRSTESIAFF. DNA of the CDR3: TGTGCCAGCAGCCGATCGACAGAATCGATAGCTTTCTTT. Looking up the rest from reference TRBV28 and TRBJ1-1 gives the full variable domain: DVKVTQSSRYLVKRTGEKVFLECVQDMDHENMFWYRQDPGLGLRLIYFSYDVKMKEKGDIPEGYSVSREKKERFSLILESASTNQTSMYLCASSRSTESIAFFGQGTRLTVV.

This clone was seen only a few times. The chain employs TRBV11-2 and TRBJ1-1, with 7 nucleotides matching TRBD1. This CDR3 spans 15 amino acids. The ends lost 6 bases at V and 2 bases at J; junction bases unmatched: 9. Germline V lookup: CDR1 SGHAT, CDR2 FQNNGV. The chain's CDR3 is CASRRTGTANTEAFF. Written as DNA, the CDR3 is TGTGCCAGCAGACGTACCGGGACAGCTAACACTGAAGCTTTCTTT.

This clone was counted once. V usage is TRBV11-2 and J usage is TRBJ1-1, with TRBD1 identical over 7 bases. The CDR3 runs 15 residues. Germline V gene data show CDR1 as SGHAT and CDR2 as FQNNGV. V lost 2 bases and J lost 5; bases outside the gene matches: 8. The CDR3 here is CASSLITGAWTEAFF. In nucleotides, the CDR3 is TGTGCCAGCAGCTTAATAACAGGGGCGTGGACTGAAGCTTTCTTT.

In DNA, the CDR3 is TGTGCCACCAGCAGAGATCGCGGGACCGCGATTGAACTGTTTTTT. Translated: CATSRDRGTAIELFF. The chain recombines TRBV15 with TRBJ1-4, with TRBD1 as a possible D gene (5 bases). Trimming stripped 0 bases from V and 12 bases from J, with 17 bases between. Germline CDR1 is LNHNV and CDR2 is YYDKDF (reference sequence). The CDR3 is made up of 15 amino acids.

The rearrangement links TRBV6-4 to TRBJ2-2; D perhaps matches TRBD2 (5 bases). Germline values: CDR1 MRHNA, CDR2 SNTAGT. Trimming removed 4 bases at V and 3 bases at J, with 9 bases between. There are 14 residues in the CDR3. The CDR3 DNA follows: TGTGCCAGCAGTGCGGAGGAGTACACCGGGGAGCTGTTTTTT. Encoded protein: CASSAEEYTGELFF.

V and J are TRBV7-2 and TRBJ2-5, with D perhaps matching TRBD2 (6 bases). This CDR3 has 15 residues. Trimming stripped 1 base from V and 5 bases from J, with 14 bases between. Germline loops: CDR1 SGHTA, CDR2 FQGNSA. CDR3 nucleotide sequence: TGTGCCAGCAGCTTAGGCCTCGGGAGCGGGGAGACCCAGTACTTC. Its protein is CASSLGLGSGETQYF.

This chain joins TRBV29-1 and TRBJ2-7; D might be TRBD1 (6 bases). The CDR3 extends over 15 amino acids. V was shortened by 4 bases and J by 0 bases, with 16 bases between the two germline ends. The V gene's germline CDR1 is SQVTM and CDR2 ANQGSEA. As DNA, the CDR3 is TGCAGCGTTGGAGAACCAGGGGCGAGCTCCTACGAGCAGTACGTC. Translated: CSVGEPGASSYEQYV.

The chain couples TRBV28 to TRBJ1-5, with 9 bases fitting TRBD1. The CDR3 runs to 15 residues. CDR1 MDHEN and CDR2 SYDVKM come from the germline V gene. J was trimmed by 7 bases and V by 5 bases; bases with no gene match: 9. This CDR3 is CASSPGQGSGQPQHF. CDR3 nucleotide sequence: TGTGCCAGCAGTCCGGGACAGGGTTCGGGACAGCCCCAGCATTTT.

V is TRBV4-3 and J is TRBJ1-2; TRBD1 is a possible D gene (6 bases). V lost 0 bases and J lost 6, with 20 bases in between. The CDR3 totals 17 residues. CDR1 is LGHNA, CDR2 YSLEER, per germline. The CDR3 region is CASSQDTAGTRTDGYTF. The CDR3 DNA follows: TGCGCCAGCAGCCAAGATACGGCTGGGACAAGGACGGATGGCTACACCTTC.

This chain joins TRBV29-1 and TRBJ1-2, with D hard to call. This CDR3 contains 13 residues. With 5 bases removed from V and 4 bases from J, the gap between germline ends came to 14 bases. CDR1 and CDR2 from the germline V gene are SQVTM and ANQGSEA. CDR3: CSVPAGGFYGYTF. Here the CDR3 DNA reads TGCAGCGTTCCCGCAGGTGGATTCTATGGCTACACCTTC. The complete variable domain, with remaining parts taken from reference TRBV29-1 and TRBJ1-2, reads SAVISQKPSRDICQRGTSLTIQCQVDSQVTMMFWYRQQPGQSLTLIATANQGSEATYESGFVIDKFPISRPNLTFSTLTVSNMSPEDSSIYLCSVPAGGFYGYTFGSGTRLTVV.

The V and J genes are TRBV11-2 and TRBJ1-1, with a weak D call TRBD1 (5 bases). This CDR3 has 16 amino acids. Germline V CDR1 and CDR2: SGHAT, FQNNGV. The ends were cut back, 5 bases at V and 5 bases at J, with 21 bases in the middle. The CDR3 is CASSPSMGDGGTEAFF. DNA of the CDR3: TGTGCCAGCAGCCCCTCCATGGGGGACGGAGGGACTGAAGCTTTCTTT.

The chain is built from TRBV3-1 (or the pseudogene TRBV3-2) and TRBJ2-1, with 8 bases matching TRBD1. This CDR3 is built from 16 residues. Germline trimming cut 3 bases from V and 0 bases from J; bases unmatched to any gene: 4. CDR1 is LGHDT, CDR2 YNNKEL, per germline (reference sequence). The CDR3 DNA reads TGTGCCAGCAGCCAGTACAGGGGGTACTCCTACAATGAGCAGTTCTTC. The encoded protein is CASSQYRGYSYNEQFF.

The chain has TRBV7-8 and TRBJ2-3, with D possibly TRBD2 on 6 matching bases. Per the germline V gene, CDR1 is SGHVS and CDR2 is FQNEAQ. Deletions cut 4 bases from V and 0 bases from J, with 14 bases between. The CDR3 is 16 amino acids. As DNA, the CDR3 is TGTGCCAGCAGCTACGGACTATATGCTAGCACAGATACGCAGTATTTT. Translated, it gives CASSYGLYASTDTQYF.

This sequence joins TRBV27 and TRBJ2-1, with 12 bases fitting TRBD1. V trimming: 6 bases; J trimming: 8 bases; junction bases outside the gene matches: 8. The CDR3 contains 15 residues. Germline V lookup: CDR1 MNHEY, CDR2 SMNVEV (reference sequence). The CDR3 region has the DNA TGTGCCAGCAGCCGTCCGGGACAGGGGGCCTATGAGCAGTTCTTC. Protein sequence: CASSRPGQGAYEQFF.

The chain links TRBV6-2 or TRBV6-3 to TRBJ2-5; 7 positions agree with TRBD1. Germline assignment: CDR1 MNHEY and CDR2 SVGEGT. V was clipped by 4 bases and J by 3 bases; unmatched bases: 8. The CDR3 loop spans 15 amino acids. As DNA, the CDR3 is TGTGCCAGCAGTTCCGGGACAGTATTAGAAGAGACCCAGTACTTC. This sequence encodes CASSSGTVLEETQYF.

The chain couples TRBV5-5 to TRBJ1-5, with D possibly being TRBD1 (6 bases). The CDR3 length is 16 residues. The germline V gene has CDR1 SGHKS and CDR2 YYEKEE (reference sequence). V lost 1 base to trimming and J lost 6 bases, with 17 bases between them. The CDR3 region has the DNA TGTGCCAGCAGCTTGTTTGGGGGACAACTCGGTCAGCCCCAGCATTTT. Its translation: CASSLFGGQLGQPQHF.

The chain combines TRBV6-6 with TRBJ1-4; 10 nucleotides agree with TRBD1. Germline V gives CDR1 MNHNY, CDR2 SVGAGI (reference sequence). Trimming cost V 11 bases and J 7 bases; bases outside gene matches: 16. The CDR3 is made up of 16 amino acids. The CDR3 protein is CAHSSGQGSDIEKLFF. The CDR3 bases are TGTGCCCACAGCTCGGGACAGGGGTCCGATATTGAAAAACTGTTTTTT.

There are a few counts of this clone. J is TRBJ2-2 and V is TRBV7-9, with D unclear. This CDR3 is 13 amino acids long. Trimming cost V 3 bases and J 4 bases, with 6 bases left between them. Germline CDR1 reads SEHNR; CDR2 reads FQNEAQ (reference sequence). The CDR3 region is CASSFGATGELFF. For the CDR3, the DNA is TGTGCCAGCAGCTTCGGAGCCACCGGGGAGCTGTTTTTT.

The CDR3 sequence is CASSVDGQGNSPLHF. The CDR3 DNA reads TGTGCCAGCAGCGTAGATGGCCAGGGGAATTCACCCCTCCACTTT. The rearrangement joins TRBV9 to TRBJ1-6; D is perhaps TRBD1 (6 bases). V lost 0 bases, J lost 7 bases, and 11 bases lay in between. This CDR3 contains 15 residues. Germline CDR1 reads SGDLS; CDR2 reads YYNGEE.

This chain links TRBV7-3 with TRBJ2-4; D may be TRBD1 (5 bases). The CDR3 is 17 residues long. CDR1 and CDR2 from the germline V gene are SGHTA and FQGTGA. Trimming shortened V by 5 bases and J by 0 bases, and 17 bases separated the two germline ends. Written as DNA, the CDR3 is TGTGCCAGCAGCCGAACCCCAGGGTGGGGAGCCAAAAACATTCAGTACTTC. Protein sequence: CASSRTPGWGAKNIQYF.

V usage is TRBV7-8 and J usage is TRBJ2-3; 7 bases fit TRBD2. J gave up 2 bases and V 10 bases, and 12 bases lay outside the gene matches. CDR1 is SGHVS and CDR2 is FQNEAQ in the germline V gene. CDR3 size: 15 residues. Here the CDR3 reads CATTTGTTNTDTQYF. The CDR3 DNA is TGTGCCACGACGACCGGGACTACGAACACAGATACGCAGTATTTT.

This sequence joins TRBV7-2 and TRBJ2-7; 9 nucleotides agree with TRBD2. V lost 1 base and J lost 6; bases outside the gene matches: 13. Germline V CDR1 and CDR2: SGHTA, FQGNSA. This CDR3 comprises 17 residues. The CDR3 reads CASSLGYGALAGAEQYF. CDR3 in DNA: TGTGCCAGCAGCTTAGGGTATGGAGCATTAGCGGGAGCCGAGCAGTACTTC.